One and the same sample provided the 2 T cell receptor beta chains below, sequenced in a study of T-cell reconstitution after alpha-beta-depleted transplantation in children. Unique molecular identifiers featured in how the TCRbeta library was prepared. TCRdb re-derived calls from the PCR reads in MiXCR, one entry per CDR3 protein. Of about 610,000 distinct CDR3 sequences detected, more than 9% appear once; the ten largest clones hold less than 4.5%. The input for sequencing was PBMCs from the stem cell graft donor, taken from the stem cell graft. The receptor set was obtained from a human donor who donated a stem cell graft to a child with acute myeloid leukemia.

The chain employs TRBV7-6 and TRBJ2-1; 9 bases agree with TRBD2. Germline V gene lookup returns CDR1 SGHVS and CDR2 FNYEAQ. V was pared by 5 bases and J by 5 bases, with 4 bases of the junction left unmatched. The CDR3 sequence is 14 residues long. CDR3 amino acids: CASSTTSGHNEQFF. In nucleotides, the CDR3 is TGTGCCAGCAGCACCACTAGCGGGCACAATGAGCAGTTCTTC.

This clonotype was seen only a few times. The rearrangement joins TRBV12-3 or TRBV12-4 to TRBJ2-5, with 8 bases fitting TRBD2. The CDR3 is made up of 14 amino acids. V lost 1 base to trimming and J lost 7 bases; unmatched junction nucleotides: 5. The CDR3 here is CASSLGGAGGTQYF. CDR3 DNA sequence: TGTGCCAGCAGTTTAGGTGGGGCGGGGGGGACCCAGTACTTC.